This T cell receptor (beta chain) was retrieved from a study of blood T cell repertoires in COVID-19. On the study more broadly: Sources were T cells, B-cell-depleted T cells, or PBMCs; the material itself was cDNA or gDNA.

Per the authors' pipeline: By means of reference gene primer amplification, nucleated cell counts were estimated. Assay used: immunoSEQ multiplex PCR; TCRdb lists only in-frame clones, some missing. V, J and clone size were drawn from that table, and D and trimming were deduced from the DNA. The sample shows 300,000 to 400,000 clones, roughly 90% of them seen only once. The study assigned cohorts using participant-reported clinical history. Individuals in the exposed group had encountered a COVID-19 case within 2 weeks preceding study entry. The CDR3 consists of 15 residues. Looked up from germline, CDR1 is MNHNS and CDR2 is SASEGT. The V end lost 1 base, the J end lost 9 bases, and 13 bases lay between the germline ends.

Material: PBMCs or T cells enriched from blood (not recorded which). The clonotype was recovered from a woman aged 30 to 39 who had been exposed to COVID-19. This chain connects TRBV6-1 to TRBJ1-6, with D hard to call. CDR3 region: CASSEVGESGSPLHF. The CDR3 bases are TGTGCCAGCAGTGAAGTCGGGGAATCGGGTTCACCCCTCCACTTT.